This T cell receptor (beta chain) was captured by sequencing in a study of T cells in localized non-small cell lung cancer. The germline V gene encodes CDR1 SGHDN and CDR2 FVKESK. The V gene lost 4 bases and the J gene lost 3 bases, with 17 bases spanning the gap. The CDR3 loop spans 16 amino acids. Study conclusions and caveats: Out of the top 100 tumor clones, a median around 57 were seen in adjacent lung. Density of T cells in blood, when higher, went with longer overall survival. The study found T cell clonality highest in uninvolved adjacent lung, above tumor. Only one tumor region was sequenced, so heterogeneity remains possible.

The data were produced by immunoSEQ multiplex PCR, yet TCRdb's version contains in-frame clones alone and is incomplete. This repertoire shows tens of thousands of clones, 82% found once; its top ten account for roughly 17%. As concerns this clone: Its target is unknown.

The rearrangement uses TRBV14 and TRBJ2-3, with D uncertain. The receptor comes from an older male donor with stage III squamous cell lung carcinoma. The input for sequencing was peripheral blood, taken before any cancer treatment. The CDR3 here is CASSPRVFEKTDTQYF. The CDR3 coding sequence is TGTGCCAGCAGCCCCCGGGTCTTTGAGAAGACAGATACGCAGTATTTT.